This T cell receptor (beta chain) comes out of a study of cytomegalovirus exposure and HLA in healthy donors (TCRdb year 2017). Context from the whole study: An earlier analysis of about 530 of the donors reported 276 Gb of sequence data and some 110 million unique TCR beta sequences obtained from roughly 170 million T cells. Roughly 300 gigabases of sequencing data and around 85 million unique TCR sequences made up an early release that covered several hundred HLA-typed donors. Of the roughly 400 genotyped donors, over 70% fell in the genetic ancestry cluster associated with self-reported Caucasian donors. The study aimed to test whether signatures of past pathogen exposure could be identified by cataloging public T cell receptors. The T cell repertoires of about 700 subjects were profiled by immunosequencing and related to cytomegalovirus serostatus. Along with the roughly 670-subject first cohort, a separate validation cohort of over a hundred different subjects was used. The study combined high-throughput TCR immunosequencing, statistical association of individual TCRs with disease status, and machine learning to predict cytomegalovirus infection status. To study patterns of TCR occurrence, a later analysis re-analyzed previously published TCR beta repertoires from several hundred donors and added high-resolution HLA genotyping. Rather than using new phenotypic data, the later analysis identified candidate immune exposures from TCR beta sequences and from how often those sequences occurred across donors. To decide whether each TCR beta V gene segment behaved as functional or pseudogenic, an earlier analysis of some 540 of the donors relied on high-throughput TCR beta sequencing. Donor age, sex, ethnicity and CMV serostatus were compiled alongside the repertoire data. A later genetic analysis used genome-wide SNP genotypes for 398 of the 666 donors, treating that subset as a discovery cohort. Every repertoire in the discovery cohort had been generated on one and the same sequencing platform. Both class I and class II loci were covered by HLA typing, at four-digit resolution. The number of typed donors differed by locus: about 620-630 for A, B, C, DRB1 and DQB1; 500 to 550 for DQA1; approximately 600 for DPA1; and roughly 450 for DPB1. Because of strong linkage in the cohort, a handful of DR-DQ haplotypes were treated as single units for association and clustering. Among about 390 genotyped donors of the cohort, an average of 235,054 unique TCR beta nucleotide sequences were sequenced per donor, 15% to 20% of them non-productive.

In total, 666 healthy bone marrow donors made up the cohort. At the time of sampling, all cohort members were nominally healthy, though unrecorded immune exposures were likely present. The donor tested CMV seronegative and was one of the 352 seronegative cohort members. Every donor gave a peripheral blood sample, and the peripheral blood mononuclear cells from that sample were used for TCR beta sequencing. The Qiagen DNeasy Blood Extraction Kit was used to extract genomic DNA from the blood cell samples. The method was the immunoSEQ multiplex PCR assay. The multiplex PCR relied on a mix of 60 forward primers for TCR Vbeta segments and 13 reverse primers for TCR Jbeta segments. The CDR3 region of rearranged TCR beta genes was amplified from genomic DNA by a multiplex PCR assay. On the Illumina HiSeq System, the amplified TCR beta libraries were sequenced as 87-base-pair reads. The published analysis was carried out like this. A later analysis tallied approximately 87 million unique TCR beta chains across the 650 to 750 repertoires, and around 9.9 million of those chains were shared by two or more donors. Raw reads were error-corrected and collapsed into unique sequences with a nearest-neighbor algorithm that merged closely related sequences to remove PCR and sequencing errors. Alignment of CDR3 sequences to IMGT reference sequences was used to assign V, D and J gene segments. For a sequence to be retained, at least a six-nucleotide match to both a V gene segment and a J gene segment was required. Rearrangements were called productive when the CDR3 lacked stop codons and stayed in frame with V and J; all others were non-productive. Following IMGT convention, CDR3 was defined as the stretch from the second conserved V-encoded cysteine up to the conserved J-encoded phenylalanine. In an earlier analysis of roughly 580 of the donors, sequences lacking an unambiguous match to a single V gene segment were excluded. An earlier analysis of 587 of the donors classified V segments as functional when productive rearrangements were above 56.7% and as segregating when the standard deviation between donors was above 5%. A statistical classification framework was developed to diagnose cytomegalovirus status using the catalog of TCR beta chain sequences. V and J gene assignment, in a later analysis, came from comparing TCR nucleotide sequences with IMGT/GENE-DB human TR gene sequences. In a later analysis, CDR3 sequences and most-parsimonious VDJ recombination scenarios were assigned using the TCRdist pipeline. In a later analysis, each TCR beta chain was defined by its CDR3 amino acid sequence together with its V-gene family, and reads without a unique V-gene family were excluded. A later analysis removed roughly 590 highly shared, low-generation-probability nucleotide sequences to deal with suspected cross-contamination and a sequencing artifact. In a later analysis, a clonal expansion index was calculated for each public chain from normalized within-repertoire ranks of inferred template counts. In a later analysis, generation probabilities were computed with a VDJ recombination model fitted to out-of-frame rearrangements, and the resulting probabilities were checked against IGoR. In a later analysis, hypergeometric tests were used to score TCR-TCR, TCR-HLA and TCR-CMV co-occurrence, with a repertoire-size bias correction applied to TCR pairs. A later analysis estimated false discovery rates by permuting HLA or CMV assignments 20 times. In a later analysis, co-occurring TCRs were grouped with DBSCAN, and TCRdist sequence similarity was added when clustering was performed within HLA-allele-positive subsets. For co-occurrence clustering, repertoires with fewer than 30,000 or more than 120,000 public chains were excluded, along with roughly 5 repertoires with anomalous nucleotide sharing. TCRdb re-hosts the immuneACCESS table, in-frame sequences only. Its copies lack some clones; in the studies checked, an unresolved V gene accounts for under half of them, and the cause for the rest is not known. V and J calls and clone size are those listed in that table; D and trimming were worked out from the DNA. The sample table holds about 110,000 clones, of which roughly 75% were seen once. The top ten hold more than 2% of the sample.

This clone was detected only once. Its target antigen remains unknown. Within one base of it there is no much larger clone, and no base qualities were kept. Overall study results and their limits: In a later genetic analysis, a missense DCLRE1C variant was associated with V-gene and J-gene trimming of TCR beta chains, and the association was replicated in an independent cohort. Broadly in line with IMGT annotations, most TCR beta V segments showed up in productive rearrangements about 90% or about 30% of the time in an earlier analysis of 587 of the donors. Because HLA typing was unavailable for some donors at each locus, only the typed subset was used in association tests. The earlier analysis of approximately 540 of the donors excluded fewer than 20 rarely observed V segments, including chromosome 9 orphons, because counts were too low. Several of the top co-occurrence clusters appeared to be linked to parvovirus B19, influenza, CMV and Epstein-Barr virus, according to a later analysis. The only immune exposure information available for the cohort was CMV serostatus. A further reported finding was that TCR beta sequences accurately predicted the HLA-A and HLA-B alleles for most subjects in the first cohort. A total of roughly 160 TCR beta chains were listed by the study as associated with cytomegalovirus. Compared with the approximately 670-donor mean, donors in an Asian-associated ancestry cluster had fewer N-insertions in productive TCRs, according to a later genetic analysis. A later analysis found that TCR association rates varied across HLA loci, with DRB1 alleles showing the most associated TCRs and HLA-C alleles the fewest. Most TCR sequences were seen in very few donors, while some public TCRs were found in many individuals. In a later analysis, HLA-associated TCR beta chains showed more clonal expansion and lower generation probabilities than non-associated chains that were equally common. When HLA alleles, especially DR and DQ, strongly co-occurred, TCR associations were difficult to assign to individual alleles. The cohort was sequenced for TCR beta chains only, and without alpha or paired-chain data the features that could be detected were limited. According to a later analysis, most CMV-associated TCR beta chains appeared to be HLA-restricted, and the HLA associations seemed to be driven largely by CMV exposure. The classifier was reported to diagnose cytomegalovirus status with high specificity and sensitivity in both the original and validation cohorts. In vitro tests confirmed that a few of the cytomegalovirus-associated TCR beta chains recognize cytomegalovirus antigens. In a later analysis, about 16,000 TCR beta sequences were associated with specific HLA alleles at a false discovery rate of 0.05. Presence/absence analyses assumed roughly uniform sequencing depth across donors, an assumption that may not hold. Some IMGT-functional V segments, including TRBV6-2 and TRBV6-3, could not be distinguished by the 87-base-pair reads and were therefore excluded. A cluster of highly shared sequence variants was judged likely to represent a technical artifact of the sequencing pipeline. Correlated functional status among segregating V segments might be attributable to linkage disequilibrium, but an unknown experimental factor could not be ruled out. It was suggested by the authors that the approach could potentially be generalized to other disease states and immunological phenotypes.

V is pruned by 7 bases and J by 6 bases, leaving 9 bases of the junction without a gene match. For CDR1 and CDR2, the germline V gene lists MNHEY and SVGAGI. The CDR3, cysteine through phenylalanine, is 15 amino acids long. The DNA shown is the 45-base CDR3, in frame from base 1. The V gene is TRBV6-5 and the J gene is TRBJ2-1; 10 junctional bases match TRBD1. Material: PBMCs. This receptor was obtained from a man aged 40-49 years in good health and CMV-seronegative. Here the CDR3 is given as CASTARDRGLNEQFF. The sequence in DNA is TGTGCCAGCACAGCCCGGGACAGGGGACTCAATGAGCAGTTCTTC.